The sequence of this TCR beta chain was determined in a study of PD-1 blockade in classical Hodgkin lymphoma. Every single patient, without exception, relapsed after autologous stem cell transplantation, and brentuximab vedotin exposure varied. Profiled with immunoSEQ multiplex PCR; TCRdb holds only in-frame clones, not every one. The data contain about 4,200 clones, roughly 77% of them seen just once; the ten biggest clones take up roughly 34%. V dropped 5 bases and J dropped 7; count of bases not matched to a gene: 10. CDR1 and CDR2 (germline): KGHSH, LQKENI. The CDR3 extends over 14 amino acids. As to this clone: The antigen is undetermined.

Broader study findings: Lower baseline TCR diversity marked trial partial responders and progressors. Whereas CD4+ TCR diversity had risen significantly by C4D1, CD8+ TCR diversity had not.

The source material was peripheral blood mononuclear cells (PBMCs), sampled at baseline. The rearrangement links TRBV18 to TRBJ1-2, with 7 positions matching TRBD1. The receptor was isolated from a human donor with classical Hodgkin lymphoma. The DNA of the CDR3 is TGTGCCAGCTCATCGACAGGGTATTTCGGTGGCTACACCTTC. It is translated as CASSSTGYFGGYTF.